The present TCR beta chain was sequenced within a study of control samples from healthy donors and cancer patients. Some clones are missing from TCRdb's copy, which holds only in-frame ones; the method was immunoSEQ multiplex PCR. The sample holds hundreds of thousands of clones; 75% to 95% are singletons and the top ten take just under 6.5%. The CDR3 contains 14 residues. In germline, CDR1 is SGHRS, CDR2 YFSETQ. The J segment lost 5 bases and the V segment lost 4 bases, leaving 8 bases of the junction unmatched. Sequences were obtained from PBMCs. The chain recombines TRBV5-1 with TRBJ2-5, with 7 bases fitting TRBD1. The sequence was obtained from a man aged 35 to 55 with head and neck cancer. This CDR3 is CASSTETGIETQYF. The CDR3, as DNA: TGCGCCAGCAGCACAGAGACAGGGATTGAGACCCAGTACTTC.